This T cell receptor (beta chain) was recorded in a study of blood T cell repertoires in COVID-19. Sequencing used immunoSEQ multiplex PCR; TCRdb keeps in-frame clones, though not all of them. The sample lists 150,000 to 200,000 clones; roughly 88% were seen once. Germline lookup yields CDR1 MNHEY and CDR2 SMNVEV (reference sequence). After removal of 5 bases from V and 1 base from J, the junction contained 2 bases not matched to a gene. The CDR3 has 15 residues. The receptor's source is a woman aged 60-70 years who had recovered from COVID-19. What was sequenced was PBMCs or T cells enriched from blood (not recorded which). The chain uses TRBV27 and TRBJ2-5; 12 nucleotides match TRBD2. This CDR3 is CASSRLAGVQETQYF. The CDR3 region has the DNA TGTGCCAGCAGTAGACTAGCGGGGGTCCAAGAGACCCAGTACTTC.